The 23 T cell receptor beta chains listed next were all sequenced from one sample in a study of radiotherapy plus CTLA-4 blockade in lung cancer. Clones were sequenced by immunoSEQ multiplex PCR, and TCRdb holds only the in-frame ones, with some missing. The profile shows approximately 52,000 clones, 65% to 85% of them singletons. The starting material was peripheral blood, obtained from a patient treated with radiotherapy plus ipilimumab. The receptors come from a human donor with non-small cell lung cancer whose response to radiotherapy plus ipilimumab could not be evaluated.

The chain has TRBV28 and TRBJ2-7; TRBD1 matches at 9 bases. V was clipped by 6 bases and J by 6 bases; unmatched bases: 12. The CDR3 has 15 amino acids. Germline V gives CDR1 MDHEN, CDR2 SYDVKM. CDR3 in DNA: TGTGCCAGCAGAACGGCCGGGACAGGGTGGCCCGAGCAGTACTTC. Translated, it gives CASRTAGTGWPEQYF.

The rearrangement links TRBV7-9 to TRBJ2-3; D is possibly TRBD2 (5 bases). The CDR3 consists of 13 residues. Per germline, CDR1 SEHNR and CDR2 FQNEAQ (reference sequence). Trimming took 5 bases from V and 5 from J, leaving 11 bases between them. CDR3 DNA sequence: TGTGCCAGCAGCCAAACCGGGGTAGATACGCAGTATTTT. It codes for CASSQTGVDTQYF.

This chain uses TRBV7-3 with TRBJ2-2; no firm D call. The CDR3 consists of 13 residues. Trimming took off 5 bases at V and 6 bases at J, with 10 bases between the two ends. Germline V gene lookup returns CDR1 SGHTA and CDR2 FQGTGA. CDR3 nucleotides: TGTGCCAGCAGCCCCCGTATCGCCGGGGAGCTGTTTTTT. Its protein is CASSPRIAGELFF.

This chain joins TRBV11-3 and TRBJ2-7; 10 bases line up with TRBD1. From germline, CDR1 is SGHNT and CDR2 YENEEA. There are 17 residues in the CDR3. J lost 5 bases, V lost 4 bases, and 14 bases had no gene match. The CDR3 sequence: CASSSGFRDRGQHEQYF. In nucleotides, the CDR3 is TGTGCCAGCAGCTCGGGCTTCCGAGACAGGGGGCAACACGAGCAGTACTTC.

The DNA of the CDR3 is TGTGCCAGCAGTTTACTAGCGGGACAGTACGAGCAGTACTTC. Amino acid sequence: CASSLLAGQYEQYF. The rearrangement joins TRBV2 to TRBJ2-7; 10 nucleotides line up with TRBD2. CDR1 is SNHLY, CDR2 FYNNEI, per germline. The CDR3 length is 14 residues. Trimming at V came to 5 bases and at J to 4 bases, leaving 5 bases not matched to a gene.

This clone was recorded a few times. This sequence joins TRBV28 and TRBJ1-2, with D uncertain. V lost 3 bases and J 1 base, leaving 3 bases between the germline ends. CDR1 and CDR2 (germline): MDHEN, SYDVKM. This CDR3 spans 12 amino acids. CDR3 sequence reads: CASSFSNYGYTF. For the CDR3, the DNA is TGTGCCAGCAGTTTCAGTAACTATGGCTACACCTTC.

The rearrangement uses TRBV7-9 and TRBJ1-5, with a weak D call TRBD1 (5 bases). Germline assignment: CDR1 SEHNR and CDR2 FQNEAQ (reference sequence). The CDR3 has 14 residues. The V gene lost 3 bases and the J gene lost 1 base, with 7 bases spanning the gap. Here the CDR3 reads CASSLGQSNQPQHF. CDR3 nucleotides: TGTGCCAGCAGCTTGGGGCAGAGCAATCAGCCCCAGCATTTT. The variable domain in full, with the rest retrieved from reference TRBV7-9 and TRBJ1-5, is DTGVSQNPRHKITKRGQNVTFRCDPISEHNRLYWYRQTLGQGPEFLTYFQNEAQLEKSRLLSDRFSAERPKGSFSTLEIQRTEQGDSAMYLCASSLGQSNQPQHFGDGTRLSIL.

The chain employs TRBV7-2 and TRBJ1-4; perhaps TRBD1 as D (5 bases). Germline CDR1 and CDR2: SGHTA and FQGNSA. The length of the CDR3 is 15 residues. The germline V and J ends were trimmed by 1 base and 3 bases, with 9 bases remaining between them. CDR3 protein: CASSLVRVSNEKLFF. As DNA, the CDR3 is TGTGCCAGCAGCTTAGTCAGGGTCTCTAATGAAAAACTGTTTTTT.

This clone appeared a few times. The chain couples TRBV7-3 to TRBJ2-3, with 11 bases lining up with TRBD2. CDR1 and CDR2 from the germline V gene are SGHTA and FQGTGA. J lost 2 bases, V lost 5 bases, and 6 bases had no gene match. CDR3 length equals 16 residues. In DNA, the CDR3 is TGTGCCAGCAGCCCAGGGACTAGCGGAAACACAGATACGCAGTATTTT. Encoded protein: CASSPGTSGNTDTQYF.

V gene TRBV29-1 combines with J gene TRBJ1-3, with 8 bases matching TRBD1. CDR3 length: 13 residues. Germline V gene sequence: CDR1 SQVTM, CDR2 ANQGSEA. V lost 8 bases to trimming and J lost 2 bases; unmatched junction nucleotides: 5. The CDR3 sequence is CSTTDRAGNTIYF. Written as DNA, the CDR3 is TGCAGCACAACGGACAGGGCTGGAAACACCATATATTTT.

This chain links TRBV7-2 with TRBJ2-7; maybe TRBD1 (5 bases). The CDR3 totals 14 residues. V lost 0 bases, J lost 7 bases, and 13 bases lay in between. CDR1 is SGHTA, CDR2 FQGNSA, per germline. The CDR3 bases are TGTGCCAGCAGCTTAGCGTCAGGCTCAGGGGAGCAGTACTTC. It encodes CASSLASGSGEQYF.

As DNA, the CDR3 is TGCGCCAGCAGTGAAAGCTTGAACACCGGGGAGCTGTTTTTT. Protein sequence: CASSESLNTGELFF. The chain combines TRBV10-2 with TRBJ2-2; no definite D call. The CDR3 is 14 residues long. V shed 3 bases and J shed 1 base, with 6 bases lying between them. CDR1 is WSHSY and CDR2 is SAAADI in the germline V gene.

This clone was detected a few times. This chain uses TRBV4-3 with TRBJ1-2; 8 bases are a match to TRBD1. J was trimmed by 2 bases and V by 0 bases; bases with no gene match: 11. CDR1 is LGHNA and CDR2 is YSLEER in the germline V gene. The CDR3 totals 18 residues. The CDR3 bases are TGCGCCAGCAGCCAAGATCTGTTTAGTGGACAGGGAAACTATGGCTACACCTTC. Protein product: CASSQDLFSGQGNYGYTF.

V is TRBV28 and J is TRBJ1-2; tentative D call: TRBD1 (5 bases). Germline V lookup: CDR1 MDHEN, CDR2 SYDVKM. Trimming shortened V by 5 bases and J by 4 bases, and 20 bases separated the two germline ends. The length of the CDR3 is 16 residues. CDR3 nucleotide sequence: TGTGCCAGCAGTCTCCTCCTCCAGGGTTTAGTCTATGGCTACACCTTC. This sequence encodes CASSLLLQGLVYGYTF.

This clone has only a few counts. This chain links TRBV30 with TRBJ2-7, with 9 bases lining up with TRBD1. The CDR3 sequence is 16 residues long. Germline-derived CDR1 and CDR2 are GTSNPN and SVGIG (reference sequence). Trimming at V came to 3 bases and at J to 3 bases, leaving 12 bases not matched to a gene. Here the CDR3 DNA reads TGTGCCTGGAGCCGCCTGGGGACAGGGTTCTACTACGAGCAGTACTTC. Translated: CAWSRLGTGFYYEQYF.

This clone showed up just a few times. This CDR3 reads CASSLVRGMDTQYF. The CDR3 nucleotides read TGTGCCAGCAGCTTAGTTAGGGGGATGGATACGCAGTATTTT. The chain employs TRBV11-1 and TRBJ2-3, with a possible D match to TRBD1 (6 bases). The germline V gene encodes CDR1 SGHAT and CDR2 FQDESV (reference sequence). Between the trimmed V and J ends, which lost 1 base and 6 bases, there was a span of 11 bases. CDR3 length equals 14 residues. The whole variable domain, remainder taken from reference TRBV11-1 and TRBJ2-3, is EAEVAQSPRYKITEKSQAVAFWCDPISGHATLYWYRQILGQGPELLVQFQDESVVDDSQLPKDRFSAERLKGVDSTLKIQPAELGDSAMYLCASSLVRGMDTQYFGPGTRLTVL.

V and J are TRBV5-1 and TRBJ2-2; 9 bases are shared with TRBD2. The ends lost 7 bases at V and 3 bases at J; junction bases unmatched: 7. The germline CDR1 and CDR2 sequences are SGHRS and YFSETQ. CDR3 length equals 15 residues. CDR3 protein: CASRNSGGDTGELFF. The CDR3 DNA reads TGCGCCAGCCGGAATAGCGGGGGAGACACCGGGGAGCTGTTTTTT.

The chain is built from TRBV27 and TRBJ2-3; possible D gene TRBD2, 6 bases. The CDR3 totals 20 residues. The V end lost 5 bases, the J end lost 0 bases, and 27 bases lay between the germline ends. The V gene's germline CDR1 is MNHEY and CDR2 SMNVEV (reference sequence). The CDR3 DNA reads TGTGCCAGCAGTCGACCTTTTAAGCGCGGGGTGTATCCTAGCACAGATACGCAGTATTTT. It yields the protein CASSRPFKRGVYPSTDTQYF.

This clone was seen a single time. Here the CDR3 reads CASSLVYHNEQFF. The CDR3 DNA reads TGTGCCAGCAGCTTGGTATATCACAATGAGCAGTTCTTC. The chain joins TRBV5-5 to TRBJ2-1; D is ambiguous. V lost 0 bases and J 5 bases, leaving 6 bases between the germline ends. CDR3 size: 13 residues. Germline CDR1 SGHKS, CDR2 YYEKEE (reference sequence).

Comment on this clone: The junction and the germline gene differ at one end; a read error may be behind it. The chain employs TRBV4-3 and TRBJ2-2; 9 bases are shared with TRBD2. CDR1 is LGHNA, CDR2 YSLEER, per germline. CDR3 length equals 18 residues. In DNA form, the CDR3 reads TGCGCCAGCAGCCAAGCGGCGCAGCGGGAGGCCTTCCACCGGGGAGCTGTTTTT. Its protein is CASSQAAQREAFHRGAVF.

CDR3 amino acids: CATQASSGRYEQYF. The DNA for the CDR3 is TGTGCCACCCAGGCGTCGTCGGGAAGGTACGAGCAGTACTTC. This rearrangement joins TRBV6-5 to TRBJ2-7, with D possibly matching TRBD2 (5 bases). Trimming removed 10 bases at V and 4 bases at J, with 20 bases between. This CDR3 is built from 14 residues. The germline gives CDR1 MNHEY, CDR2 SVGAGI.

CDR3 sequence (DNA): TGTGCCAGCAGCCTACAGGGGGCCGGGGAGCTGTTTTTT. Translation: CASSLQGAGELFF. The chain joins TRBV11-3 to TRBJ2-2; 8 bases match TRBD1. The germline V gene encodes CDR1 SGHNT and CDR2 YENEEA. There are 13 residues in the CDR3. V shed 5 bases and J 6 bases; nucleotides not matched to a gene: 2.

The V and J genes are TRBV9 and TRBJ2-3; 7 bases map to TRBD2. The V segment lost 3 bases and the J segment 2 bases; nucleotides outside the gene matches: 6. This CDR3 spans 15 amino acids. In germline, CDR1 is SGDLS, CDR2 YYNGEE. The CDR3 loop reads CASSELSGATDTQYF. CDR3 DNA sequence: TGTGCCAGCAGCGAGTTGAGCGGGGCCACAGATACGCAGTATTTT. Supplemented by reference TRBV9 and TRBJ2-3, the full variable domain reads DSGVTQTPKHLITATGQRVTLRCSPRSGDLSVYWYQQSLDQGLQFLIQYYNGEERAKGNILERFSAQQFPDLHSELNLSSLELGDSALYFCASSELSGATDTQYFGPGTRLTVL.